This is a list of T cell receptor beta chains from one sample in a study of Graves' ophthalmopathy and Graves' hyperthyroidism. TCRdb fed the multiplex PCR reads into MiXCR, producing one record per CDR3 protein. The sample lists 500,000 to 800,000 distinct CDR3 sequences, under 50% seen once, with 3% to 3.5% in the top ten. The sequenced sample consisted of peripheral blood. The receptors shown here come from an adult man with Graves' ophthalmopathy. CDR3s leave out the opening cysteine and the closing phenylalanine or tryptophan.

CDR3 protein | J gene | V gene | CDR3 length
ATSNGQGNTEAF | TRBJ1-1 | TRBV15 | 12
ASSQDFGSYGQY | TRBJ2-7 | TRBV4-1 | 12
SVNGQGSYEQY | TRBJ2-7 | TRBV29-1 | 11
ACSAGRAYHEQY | TRBJ2-7 | TRBV6-5 | 12
ASSEDGLAGEQY | TRBJ2-7 | TRBV2 | 12
SAQTSGQETQY | TRBJ2-5 | TRBV20-1 | 11
ASSSPGTGLNTGELF | TRBJ2-2 | TRBV7-2 | 15
ASSYTDSPYEQY | TRBJ2-7 | TRBV6-6 | 12
SLRTGGGGYT | TRBJ1-2 | TRBV29-1 | 10
ASSQAGANVLT | TRBJ2-6 | TRBV7-3 | 11
ASTGQGDSYEQY | TRBJ2-7 | TRBV2 | 12
SVRSSSYNEQF | TRBJ2-1 | TRBV29-1 | 11
ASSLRLTKKSGELF | TRBJ2-2 | TRBV11-2 | 14
SASPGLASYEQY | TRBJ2-7 | TRBV29-1 | 12
ASTLEAGTGDPEAF | TRBJ1-1 | TRBV25-1 | 14
ASSRQGGGNSPLH | TRBJ1-6 | TRBV11-2 | 13
ASSVGPSRDTVDGYT | TRBJ1-2 | TRBV9 | 15
ASLRDIQETQY | TRBJ2-5 | TRBV2 | 11
ASSPGRADEKLF | TRBJ1-4 | TRBV7-2 | 12
ASSPDRAPREKLF | TRBJ1-4 | TRBV5-4 | 13
ASIEDSKAF | TRBJ1-1 | TRBV6-6 | 9
ASSRQGPVGGANVLT | TRBJ2-6 | TRBV5-1 | 15
ASSLGWGVSETQY | TRBJ2-5 | TRBV27 | 13
ASSSSPGGDGYT | TRBJ1-2 | TRBV7-9 | 12
ASRRAGTNSPLH | TRBJ1-6 | TRBV7-2 | 12
SVPRIYGYT | TRBJ1-2 | TRBV29-1 | 9
SVENVGDEQY | TRBJ2-7 | TRBV29-1 | 10
ASSVGPQSNYGYT | TRBJ1-2 | TRBV9 | 13
ASSQDYRAGANVLT | TRBJ2-6 | TRBV4-2 | 14
ATSDTGQRNEQF | TRBJ2-1 | TRBV24-1 | 12
ASSGAGGGEQY | TRBJ2-7 | TRBV7-9 | 11
ASSPTLARTYEQY | TRBJ2-7 | TRBV7-2 | 13
SASGTGNYEQY | TRBJ2-7 | TRBV20-1 | 11
ASSRPGQGANYGYT | TRBJ1-2 | TRBV7-9 | 14
ASSRQSNQPQH | TRBJ1-5 | TRBV19 | 11
ASSPGTRGNEQY | TRBJ2-7 | TRBV7-9 | 12
ARQGPYNSPLH | TRBJ1-6 | TRBV7-3 | 11